This T cell receptor (beta chain) was retrieved from a study of T cell repertoires in cytomegalovirus infection. Across the study: Indications came from public TCR beta signatures; they pointed to CMV infection and to a matching HLA type.

Each CDR3 protein is one row after TCRdb ran MiXCR on the reads. The sample carries around 530,000 distinct CDR3 sequences, about 26% recorded once. As for this clonotype: Its specificity is unknown.

This CDR3 is built from 15 residues. After removal of 2 bases from V and 1 base from J, the junction contained 2 bases not matched to a gene. Per the germline V gene, CDR1 is KGHDR and CDR2 is SFDVKD. General observations from the study: Based on cumulative public TCR beta family frequency, carriers of CMV plus the relevant HLA were identified. Dominant in the ex vivo response were TCR beta clonotypes restricted by HLA-C and specific for CMV.

This receptor was obtained from a human donor in good health (CMV status not recorded). Some clones in this sample may be carry-over from other donors' samples. Source material: PBMCs. The chain carries TRBV24-1 and TRBJ2-5; TRBD1 aligns across 8 bases. CDR3 amino acids: CATSDSTGGQETQYF. The DNA of the CDR3 is TGTGCCACCAGTGATTCAACAGGGGGCCAAGAGACCCAGTACTTC.